These 22 T cell receptor beta chains originate from one sample sequenced in a study of blood T cell repertoires in COVID-19. Sequencing was performed with immunoSEQ multiplex PCR; in TCRdb, only in-frame clones are kept and a portion is missing. The table includes nearly 350,000 clones, around nine tenths detected once. The sequenced sample consisted of peripheral blood. The source of these receptors is a woman between 18 and 29 years old who had recovered from COVID-19.

This clone was observed a single time. The rearrangement joins TRBV14 to TRBJ2-5; D ambiguous. The germline CDR1 and CDR2 sequences are SGHDN and FVKESK. This CDR3 region has 14 residues. The V end was cut by 2 bases, the J end by 3 bases, with 10 bases between. The CDR3 nucleotides are TGTGCCAGCAGCCAACCTGGGCGTAAAGAGACCCAGTACTTC. Its translation is CASSQPGRKETQYF.

The J gene is TRBJ1-4, the V gene TRBV15; a possible D gene is TRBD1 (6 bases). The CDR3 length is 16 residues. V was shortened by 3 bases and J by 4 bases, with 15 bases between the two germline ends. Germline CDR1 reads LNHNV; CDR2 reads YYDKDF (reference sequence). The CDR3 loop is CATSSSGTPNNEKLFF. In nucleotides, the CDR3 is TGTGCCACCAGCAGTTCCGGGACACCAAATAATGAAAAACTGTTTTTT.

The CDR3 DNA reads TGTGCCAGCAGCGCCGGGACAACCATGAACACTGAAGCTTTCTTT. Translation gives CASSAGTTMNTEAFF. This chain joins TRBV9 and TRBJ1-1; TRBD1 is a possible D gene (6 bases). Germline assignment: CDR1 SGDLS and CDR2 YYNGEE. V dropped 3 bases and J dropped 0 bases, with 12 bases sitting between them. The CDR3 has 15 residues.

CDR3 bases: TGTGCCACCAGTGACCGCCGGGAGGGTATCGATGAGCAGTTCTTC. Its translation is CATSDRREGIDEQFF. V is TRBV24-1 and J is TRBJ2-1, with TRBD2 identical over 8 bases. The CDR3 extends over 15 amino acids. The ends lost 4 bases at V and 8 bases at J; junction bases unmatched: 9. Germline V gene lookup returns CDR1 KGHDR and CDR2 SFDVKD.

Only a few counts were recorded for this clone. The chain employs TRBV19 and TRBJ2-3, with TRBD2 matching over 11 bases. Germline V gives CDR1 LNHDA, CDR2 SQIVND (reference sequence). This CDR3 is built from 15 residues. The junction had 4 bases not matched to a gene; V was cut back by 0 bases and J by 8 bases. Here the CDR3 reads CASSIDRLAGGTQYF. The CDR3 DNA sequence: TGTGCCAGTAGTATAGATCGGCTAGCGGGGGGTACGCAGTATTTT.

This CDR3 is CASSYSLRAWSDTQYF. The CDR3 DNA follows: TGTGCCAGCAGTTACTCGCTGAGGGCTTGGTCAGATACGCAGTATTTT. V gene TRBV6-5 combines with J gene TRBJ2-3, with D possibly TRBD2 on 5 matching bases. V was cut by 0 bases and J by 4 bases, with 14 bases left in between. The CDR3 spans 16 residues. Germline CDR1 MNHEY, CDR2 SVGAGI.

The rearrangement joins TRBV30 to TRBJ1-4, with D perhaps TRBD1 (5 bases). The CDR3 runs to 14 residues. CDR1 GTSNPN and CDR2 SVGIG come from the germline V gene (reference sequence). With 3 bases removed from V and 11 bases from J, the gap between germline ends came to 19 bases. In DNA, the CDR3 is TGTGCCTGGAGGCCGACAGCCCTAGATACTAAACTGTTTTTT. Residues: CAWRPTALDTKLFF.

The rearrangement joins TRBV28 to TRBJ1-2; 7 nucleotides line up with TRBD1. The CDR3 extends over 13 amino acids. Germline assignment: CDR1 MDHEN and CDR2 SYDVKM. The V segment lost 6 bases and the J segment 7 bases; nucleotides outside the gene matches: 8. CDR3 nucleotide sequence: TGTGCCAGCAGCATTGGACAGGTCCCTGGCTACACCTTC. Encoded protein: CASSIGQVPGYTF.

The chain recombines TRBV11-3 with TRBJ2-5, with D perhaps matching TRBD1 (6 bases). Germline V CDR1 and CDR2: SGHNT, YENEEA. The CDR3 extends over 14 amino acids. Trimming removed 8 bases at V and 4 bases at J, with 17 bases between. This CDR3 is CASSTFRGGETQYF. The CDR3 DNA reads TGTGCCAGCTCGACCTTCAGGGGTGGAGAGACCCAGTACTTC. The complete variable domain, with remaining parts taken from reference TRBV11-3 and TRBJ2-5, reads EAGVVQSPRYKIIEKKQPVAFWCNPISGHNTLYWYLQNLGQGPELLIRYENEEAVDDSQLPKDRFSAERLKGVDSTLKIQPAELGDSAVYLCASSTFRGGETQYFGPGTRLLVL.

The CDR3 coding sequence is TGTGCCAGCAGCGTTCAGGGCTCTGAAGCTTTCTTT. It is translated as CASSVQGSEAFF. The chain uses TRBV6-2 or TRBV6-3 and TRBJ1-1; TRBD1 might be the D (5 bases). The V gene's germline CDR1 is MNHEY and CDR2 SVGEGT. Trimming pared 6 bases from V and 6 bases from J, leaving 11 bases between. The CDR3 is 12 amino acids.

This sequence joins TRBV9 and TRBJ2-5, with 10 bases that match TRBD1. Losses at the gene ends were 5 bases for V and 3 bases for J; bases not matched to a gene: 1. The length of the CDR3 is 13 residues. Germline-derived CDR1 and CDR2 are SGDLS and YYNGEE. The chain's CDR3 is CASRGTGEETQYF. In nucleotides, the CDR3 is TGTGCCAGCAGGGGGACAGGGGAAGAGACCCAGTACTTC.

The chain uses TRBV10-3 and TRBJ2-1; TRBD2 matches at 10 bases. V was pared by 10 bases and J by 1 base, with 10 bases of the junction left unmatched. Germline CDR1 ENHRY, CDR2 SYGVKD. The CDR3 is 16 residues long. CDR3 in DNA: TGTGCCACCGTGTCTAGCGGGAGTCCTTCCTACAATGAGCAGTTCTTC. It is translated as CATVSSGSPSYNEQFF.

V usage is TRBV25-1 and J usage is TRBJ1-3; possibly TRBD1 for D (5 bases). V lost 2 bases to trimming and J lost 0 bases, with 17 bases between them. CDR3 length: 18 amino acids. CDR1 MGHDK and CDR2 SYGVNS come from the germline V gene. The CDR3 DNA is TGTGCCAGCAGTGAAAGATTGGAGGGGCCGCACTCTGGAAACACCATATATTTT. Protein: CASSERLEGPHSGNTIYF.

The chain joins TRBV20-1 to TRBJ2-1; D is possibly TRBD1 (6 bases). Per germline, CDR1 DFQATT and CDR2 SNEGSKA (reference sequence). The V and J ends lost 5 bases and 6 bases respectively, with 8 bases between them. CDR3 length: 11 residues. CDR3 region: CSAGTINEQFF. The CDR3 DNA reads as TGCAGTGCTGGGACAATCAATGAGCAGTTCTTC.

The rearrangement uses TRBV5-4 and TRBJ2-5; maybe TRBD2 (5 bases). CDR3 length: 16 amino acids. V was shortened by 1 base and J by 7 bases, with 20 bases between the two germline ends. CDR1 and CDR2 from the germline V gene are SGHNT and YYREEE (reference sequence). The CDR3 spells CASSLMVGVGKGTQYF. For the CDR3, the DNA is TGTGCCAGCAGCTTGATGGTGGGAGTGGGCAAAGGGACCCAGTACTTC.

This clone was observed a single time. The chain combines TRBV11-2 with TRBJ1-2, with unresolved D. CDR3 length equals 14 residues. Per germline, CDR1 SGHAT and CDR2 FQNNGV. Trimming took 7 bases from V and 8 from J, leaving 20 bases between them. CDR3 residues: CASTPQPDSKGYTF. CDR3 DNA: TGTGCCAGCACACCCCAGCCGGACTCCAAGGGCTACACCTTC.

The chain carries TRBV3-1 (or the pseudogene TRBV3-2) and TRBJ1-6; D might be TRBD1 (6 bases). Trimming cost V 0 bases and J 10 bases, with 19 bases left between them. Germline loops: CDR1 LGHDT, CDR2 YNNKEL (reference sequence). CDR3 length: 17 residues. In nucleotides, the CDR3 is TGTGCCAGCAGCCAAGATCGCTCCGGGACAAGAGCATCACCCCTCCACTTT. The encoded protein is CASSQDRSGTRASPLHF.

The chain has TRBV4-3 and TRBJ2-1; TRBD2 is a possible D gene (6 bases). The germline V gene encodes CDR1 LGHNA and CDR2 YSLEER. The length of the CDR3 is 15 residues. V was shortened by 4 bases and J by 5 bases, with 15 bases between the two germline ends. In DNA, the CDR3 is TGCGCCAGCAGCCTTAGTAGCGGCCTCCACAATGAGCAGTTCTTC. Translating gives CASSLSSGLHNEQFF.

The chain employs TRBV13 and TRBJ2-3; D is perhaps TRBD2 (5 bases). Germline V gives CDR1 PRHDT, CDR2 FYEKMQ (reference sequence). The germline V and J ends were trimmed by 1 base and 6 bases, with 14 bases remaining between them. This CDR3 comprises 15 residues. CDR3 amino acids: CASSLEFNSGDTQYF. CDR3 nucleotides: TGTGCCAGCAGCTTAGAGTTTAATTCGGGGGATACGCAGTATTTT.

The chain has TRBV24-1 and TRBJ1-2, with D possibly matching TRBD1 (5 bases). V shed 3 bases and J shed 0 bases, with 16 bases lying between them. Germline CDR1 and CDR2: KGHDR and SFDVKD. This CDR3 has 17 residues. DNA of the CDR3: TGTGCCACCAGTGATAGGACACAAATTCTCGCTAACTATGGCTACACCTTC. This codes for CATSDRTQILANYGYTF.

The chain employs TRBV9 and TRBJ1-1, with D maybe TRBD1 (5 bases). This CDR3 contains 14 residues. Germline assignment: CDR1 SGDLS and CDR2 YYNGEE. V was trimmed by 3 bases and J by 11 bases, leaving 20 bases between them. CDR3 nucleotide sequence: TGTGCCAGCAGCGCACGTGGGGCCCCCTTGACGGCTTTCTTT. Translated: CASSARGAPLTAFF.

The chain carries TRBV6-6 and TRBJ2-2, with D uncertain. The CDR3 covers 14 residues. CDR1 MNHNY and CDR2 SVGAGI come from the germline V gene (reference sequence). The V gene lost 6 bases and the J gene lost 1 base, with 9 bases spanning the gap. The CDR3 here is CASSYGGNTGELFF. CDR3 nucleotide sequence: TGTGCCAGCAGCTATGGTGGGAACACCGGGGAGCTGTTTTTT.